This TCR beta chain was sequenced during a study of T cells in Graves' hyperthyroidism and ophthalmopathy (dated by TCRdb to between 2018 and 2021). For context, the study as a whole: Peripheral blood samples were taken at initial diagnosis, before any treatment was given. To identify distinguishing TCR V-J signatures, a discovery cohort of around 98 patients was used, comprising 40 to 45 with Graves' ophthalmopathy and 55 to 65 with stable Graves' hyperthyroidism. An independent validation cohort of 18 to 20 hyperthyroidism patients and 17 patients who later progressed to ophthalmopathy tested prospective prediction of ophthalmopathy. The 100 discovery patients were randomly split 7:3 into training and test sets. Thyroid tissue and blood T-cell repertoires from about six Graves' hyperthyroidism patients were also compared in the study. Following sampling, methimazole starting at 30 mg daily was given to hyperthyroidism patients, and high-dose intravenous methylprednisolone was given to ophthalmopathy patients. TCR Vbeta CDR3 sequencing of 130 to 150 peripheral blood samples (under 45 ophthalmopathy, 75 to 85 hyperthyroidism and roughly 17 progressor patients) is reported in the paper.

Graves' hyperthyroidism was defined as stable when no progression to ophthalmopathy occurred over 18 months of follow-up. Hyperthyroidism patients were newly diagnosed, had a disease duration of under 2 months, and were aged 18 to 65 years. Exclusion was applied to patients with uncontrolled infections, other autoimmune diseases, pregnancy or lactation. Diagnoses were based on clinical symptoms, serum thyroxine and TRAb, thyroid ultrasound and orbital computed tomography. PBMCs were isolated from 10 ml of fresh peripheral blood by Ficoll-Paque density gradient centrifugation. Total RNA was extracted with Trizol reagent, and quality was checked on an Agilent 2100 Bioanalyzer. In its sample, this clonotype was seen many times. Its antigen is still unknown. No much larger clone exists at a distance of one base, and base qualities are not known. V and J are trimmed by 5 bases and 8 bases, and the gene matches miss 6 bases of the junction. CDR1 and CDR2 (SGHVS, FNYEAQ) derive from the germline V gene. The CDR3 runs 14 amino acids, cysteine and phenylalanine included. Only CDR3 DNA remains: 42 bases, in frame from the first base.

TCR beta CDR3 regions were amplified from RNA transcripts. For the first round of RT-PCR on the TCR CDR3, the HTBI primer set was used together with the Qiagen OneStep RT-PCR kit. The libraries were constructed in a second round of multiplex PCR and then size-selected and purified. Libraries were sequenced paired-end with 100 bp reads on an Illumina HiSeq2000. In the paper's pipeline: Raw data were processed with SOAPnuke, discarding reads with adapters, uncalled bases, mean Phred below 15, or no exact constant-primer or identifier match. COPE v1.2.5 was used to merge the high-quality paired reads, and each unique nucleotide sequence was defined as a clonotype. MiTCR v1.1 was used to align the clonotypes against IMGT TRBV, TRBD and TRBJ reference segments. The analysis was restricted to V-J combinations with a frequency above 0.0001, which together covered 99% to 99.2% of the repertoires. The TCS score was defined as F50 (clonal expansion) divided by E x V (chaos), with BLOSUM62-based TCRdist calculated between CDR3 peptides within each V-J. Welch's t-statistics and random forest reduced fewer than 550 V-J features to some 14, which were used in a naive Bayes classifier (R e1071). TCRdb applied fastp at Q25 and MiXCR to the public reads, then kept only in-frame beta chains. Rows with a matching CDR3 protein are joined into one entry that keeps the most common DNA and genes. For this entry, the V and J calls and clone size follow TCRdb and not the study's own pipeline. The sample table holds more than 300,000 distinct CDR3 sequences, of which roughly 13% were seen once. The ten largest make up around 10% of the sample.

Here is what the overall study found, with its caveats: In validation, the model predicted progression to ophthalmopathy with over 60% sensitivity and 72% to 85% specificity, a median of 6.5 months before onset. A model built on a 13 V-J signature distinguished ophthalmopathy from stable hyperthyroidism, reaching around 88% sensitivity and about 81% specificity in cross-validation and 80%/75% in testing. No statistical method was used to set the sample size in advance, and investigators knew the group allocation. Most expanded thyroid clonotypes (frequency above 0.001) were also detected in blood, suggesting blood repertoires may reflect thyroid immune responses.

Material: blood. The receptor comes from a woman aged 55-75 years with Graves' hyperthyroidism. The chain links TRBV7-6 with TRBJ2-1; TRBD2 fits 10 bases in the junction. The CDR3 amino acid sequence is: CASSPRLAGDEQFF. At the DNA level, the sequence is TGTGCCAGCAGCCCGCGACTAGCGGGCGATGAGCAGTTCTTC.